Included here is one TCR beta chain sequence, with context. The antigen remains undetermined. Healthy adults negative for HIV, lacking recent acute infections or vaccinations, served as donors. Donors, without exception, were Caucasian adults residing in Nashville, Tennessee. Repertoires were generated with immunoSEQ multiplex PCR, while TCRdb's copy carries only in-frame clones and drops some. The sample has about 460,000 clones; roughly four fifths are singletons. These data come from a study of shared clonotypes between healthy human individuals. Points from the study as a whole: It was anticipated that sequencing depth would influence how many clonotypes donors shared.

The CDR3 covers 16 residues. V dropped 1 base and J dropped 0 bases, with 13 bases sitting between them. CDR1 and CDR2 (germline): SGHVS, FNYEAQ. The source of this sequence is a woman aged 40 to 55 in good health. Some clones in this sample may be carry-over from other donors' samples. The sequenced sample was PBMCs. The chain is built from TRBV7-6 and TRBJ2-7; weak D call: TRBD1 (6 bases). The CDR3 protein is CASSLGTALGSYEQYF. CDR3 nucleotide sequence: TGTGCCAGCAGCTTAGGGACAGCCCTCGGCTCCTACGAGCAGTACTTC.